Below are 7 T cell receptor beta chains sequenced from a single sample in a study of identical twins. From the 5' RACE reads, TCRdb called clonotypes with MiXCR, one entry per CDR3 protein. The table lists around 570,000 distinct CDR3 sequences, approximately 10% of them singletons. These data were also filed under a second study, of yellow fever vaccine responses in identical twins.

Specimen: PBMCs. These receptors all come from a woman aged 18-29 years in good health.

There are a few counts of this clonotype. The chain carries TRBV30 and TRBJ2-1, with D maybe TRBD2 (5 bases). The CDR3 has 13 residues. The V and J ends lost 5 bases and 8 bases respectively, with 16 bases between them. Germline V CDR1 and CDR2: GTSNPN, SVGIG (reference sequence). DNA for the CDR3: TGTGCCTGGGAGGGCAGTCCCGCCTATGAGCAGTTCTTC. As protein: CAWEGSPAYEQFF.

This clonotype was seen repeatedly, ten times or more. V is TRBV12-3 or TRBV12-4 and J is TRBJ2-3; possible D gene TRBD2, 5 bases. Trimming cost V 6 bases and J 7 bases, with 11 bases left between them. CDR3 length equals 12 residues. The CDR3 is CASRQRGYTQYF. The CDR3 bases are TGTGCCAGCAGACAAAGAGGGTATACGCAGTATTTT.

The chain joins TRBV20-1 to TRBJ1-6; D is unresolved. With 4 bases removed from V and 0 bases from J, the gap between germline ends came to 10 bases. The CDR3 length is 15 residues. The germline gives CDR1 DFQATT, CDR2 SNEGSKA (reference sequence). In DNA form, the CDR3 reads TGCAGTGCTACGGGCGGAGGCTCCTATAATTCACCCCTCCACTTT. Translating it yields CSATGGGSYNSPLHF.

This clonotype has just a few counts. This chain links TRBV6-1 with TRBJ2-3; 12 bases are a match to TRBD2. The CDR3 loop spans 17 amino acids. V shed 9 bases, J shed 3 bases, and the junction held 13 bases outside the gene matches. Germline CDR1 is MNHNS and CDR2 is SASEGT. This chain's CDR3 is CARKPRLAGVVTDTQYF. The DNA for the CDR3 is TGTGCCAGGAAACCTAGACTAGCGGGAGTGGTTACAGATACGCAGTATTTT.

This clonotype was recorded at least ten times. The chain is built from TRBV4-2 and TRBJ2-7; no clear D. Looked up from germline, CDR1 is LGHNA and CDR2 is YNFKEQ. The germline V and J ends were trimmed by 0 bases and 2 bases, with 11 bases remaining between them. The CDR3 is 15 amino acids. CDR3 DNA: TGTGCCAGCAGCCAAGATCTTGGCAATACCTACGAGCAGTACTTC. The encoded protein is CASSQDLGNTYEQYF.

This clonotype was recorded a few times. This rearrangement joins TRBV7-9 to TRBJ1-6; 7 nucleotides align to TRBD1. Trimming at V came to 2 bases and at J to 14 bases, leaving 3 bases not matched to a gene. Germline V gene lookup returns CDR1 SEHNR and CDR2 FQNEAQ (reference sequence). This CDR3 region has 12 residues. The chain's CDR3 is CASSLKGAALHF. The DNA of the CDR3 is TGTGCCAGCAGCTTAAAGGGGGCAGCCCTCCACTTT.

This clonotype was observed at least ten times. This sequence joins TRBV10-3 and TRBJ2-1, with 11 bases matching TRBD2. The CDR3 has 19 amino acids. Germline CDR1 is ENHRY and CDR2 is SYGVKD. V trimming: 2 bases; J trimming: 0 bases; junction bases outside the gene matches: 9. CDR3 sequence (DNA): TGTGCCATCAGTGAGGGTGGTACTAGCGGGAGCCTCTCCTACAATGAGCAGTTCTTC. Its translation is CAISEGGTSGSLSYNEQFF.